This TCR beta chain appears in the sequencing data of a study of T-cell reconstitution after alpha-beta-depleted transplantation in children. CDR1 and CDR2 from the germline V gene are GTSNPN and SVGIG (reference sequence). V dropped 5 bases and J dropped 5 bases, with 10 bases sitting between them. The CDR3 has 11 residues. This clonotype showed up just a few times. Library preparation (for TCRbeta) was performed with unique molecular identifiers. TCRdb reprocessed the PCR reads via MiXCR and lists one record per CDR3 protein. This table has about 540,000 distinct CDR3 sequences, 25% to 30% appearing once.

The receptor was isolated from a boy younger than two with Wiskott-Aldrich syndrome, due to receive a stem cell transplant. This chain joins TRBV30 and TRBJ2-7; D gene ambiguous. The specimen was PBMCs, collected before TCRalphabeta/CD19-depleted stem cell transplant. CDR3 sequence (DNA): TGTGCCTGGGCCTCTTTTGACGAGCAGTACTTC. The encoded protein is CAWASFDEQYF.